Detailed here is one TCR beta chain. Antigen unknown. Germline lookup yields CDR1 MNHEY and CDR2 SMNVEV (reference sequence). The CDR3 is 15 amino acids. Trimming took 8 bases from V and 5 from J; bases not matched to a gene: 10. This sample was taken from a study of T cell responses to AZD1222 COVID-19 vaccine. Libraries were prepared by immunoSEQ multiplex PCR; TCRdb keeps only in-frame clonotypes and omits some of them. The table lists around 97,000 clones, roughly 88% of them singletons. Findings of the study overall: Spike-specific TCR breadth rose after two AZD1222 doses, and depth rose as well. Just five to seven AZD1222 recipients tested seropositive at baseline.

The rearrangement joins TRBV27 to TRBJ2-2, with 8 nucleotides matching TRBD1. The sequencing used peripheral blood, collected on day 0 of AZD1222 vaccination. This clonotype originated in an adult in good health. The CDR3 nucleotides are TGTGCCAGCCACTCCGGGACAGGTTTTACCGGGGAGCTGTTTTTT. It yields the protein CASHSGTGFTGELFF.